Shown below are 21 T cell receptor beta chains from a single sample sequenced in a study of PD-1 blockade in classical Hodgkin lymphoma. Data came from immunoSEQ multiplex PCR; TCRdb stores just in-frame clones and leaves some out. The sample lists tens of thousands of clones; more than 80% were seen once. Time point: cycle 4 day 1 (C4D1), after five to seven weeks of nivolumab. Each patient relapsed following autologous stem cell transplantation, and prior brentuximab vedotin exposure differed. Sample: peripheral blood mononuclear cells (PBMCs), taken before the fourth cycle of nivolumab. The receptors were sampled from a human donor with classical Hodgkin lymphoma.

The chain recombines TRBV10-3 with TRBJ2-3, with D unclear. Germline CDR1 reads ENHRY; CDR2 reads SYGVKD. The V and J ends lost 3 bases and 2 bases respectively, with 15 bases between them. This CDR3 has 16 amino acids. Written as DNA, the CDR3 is TGTGCCATCAGTGAAAGATTAGTTAGTATCACAGATACGCAGTATTTT. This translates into CAISERLVSITDTQYF.

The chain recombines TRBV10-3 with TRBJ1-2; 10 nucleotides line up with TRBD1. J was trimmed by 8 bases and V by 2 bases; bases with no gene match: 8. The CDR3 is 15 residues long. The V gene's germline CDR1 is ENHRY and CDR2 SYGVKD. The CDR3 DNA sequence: TGTGCCATCAGTGAGGGGACAGGGGCCTACGGAGGCTACACCTTC. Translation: CAISEGTGAYGGYTF.

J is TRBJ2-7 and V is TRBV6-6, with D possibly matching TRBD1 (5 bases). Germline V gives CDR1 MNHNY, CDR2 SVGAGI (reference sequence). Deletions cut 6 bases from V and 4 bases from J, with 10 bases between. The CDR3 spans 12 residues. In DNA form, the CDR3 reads TGTGCCAGCAGCCAGGACACTTACGAGCAGTACTTC. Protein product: CASSQDTYEQYF.

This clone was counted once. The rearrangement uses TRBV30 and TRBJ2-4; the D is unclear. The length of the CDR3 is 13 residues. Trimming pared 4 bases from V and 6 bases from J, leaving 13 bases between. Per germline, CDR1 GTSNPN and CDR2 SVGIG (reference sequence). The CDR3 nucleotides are TGTGCCTGGAACGATGGGAACTTAAACATTCAGTACTTC. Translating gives CAWNDGNLNIQYF. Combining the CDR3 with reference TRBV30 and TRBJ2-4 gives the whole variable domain SQTIHQWPATLVQPVGSPLSLECTVEGTSNPNLYWYRQAAGRGLQLLFYSVGIGQISSEVPQNLSASRPQDRQFILSSKKLLLSDSGFYLCAWNDGNLNIQYFGAGTRLSVL.

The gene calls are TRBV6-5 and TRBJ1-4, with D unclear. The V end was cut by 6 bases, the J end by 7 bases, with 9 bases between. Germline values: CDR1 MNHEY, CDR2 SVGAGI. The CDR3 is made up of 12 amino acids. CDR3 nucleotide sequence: TGTGCCAGCAGCCGACGCGGTGAAAAACTGTTTTTT. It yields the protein CASSRRGEKLFF.

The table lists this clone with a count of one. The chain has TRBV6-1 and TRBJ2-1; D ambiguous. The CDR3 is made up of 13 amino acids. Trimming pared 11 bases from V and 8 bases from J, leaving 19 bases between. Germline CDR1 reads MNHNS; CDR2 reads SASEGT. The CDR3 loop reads CALGSRRDDEQFF. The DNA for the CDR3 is TGTGCCCTAGGTAGCAGGCGCGATGATGAGCAGTTCTTC.

The CDR3 sequence: CASTLDREVQPQHF. The DNA of the CDR3 is TGTGCCAGCACTCTGGACAGGGAGGTTCAGCCCCAGCATTTT. J is TRBJ1-5 and V is TRBV28, with 8 bases lining up with TRBD1. CDR3 size: 14 residues. CDR1 and CDR2 from the germline V gene are MDHEN and SYDVKM. V was clipped by 7 bases and J by 6 bases; unmatched bases: 8.

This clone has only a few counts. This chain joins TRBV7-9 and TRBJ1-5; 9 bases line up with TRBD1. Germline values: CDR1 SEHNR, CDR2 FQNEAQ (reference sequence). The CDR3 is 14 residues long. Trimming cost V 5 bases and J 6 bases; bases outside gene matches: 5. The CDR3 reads CASSPGTGPQPQHF. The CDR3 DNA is TGTGCCAGCAGCCCCGGGACAGGGCCTCAGCCCCAGCATTTT.

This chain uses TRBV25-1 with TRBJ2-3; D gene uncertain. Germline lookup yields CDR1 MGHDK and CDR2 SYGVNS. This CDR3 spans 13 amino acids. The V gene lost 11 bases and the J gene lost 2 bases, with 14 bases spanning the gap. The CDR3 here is CAAGPTSTDTQYF. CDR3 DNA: TGTGCCGCCGGGCCTACGTCCACAGATACGCAGTATTTT.

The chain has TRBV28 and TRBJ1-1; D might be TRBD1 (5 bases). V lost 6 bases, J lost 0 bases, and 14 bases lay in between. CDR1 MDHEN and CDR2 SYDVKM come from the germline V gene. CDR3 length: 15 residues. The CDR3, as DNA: TGTGCCAGCAGCCCGCTCAGGGTTCTGAACACTGAAGCTTTCTTT. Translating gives CASSPLRVLNTEAFF.

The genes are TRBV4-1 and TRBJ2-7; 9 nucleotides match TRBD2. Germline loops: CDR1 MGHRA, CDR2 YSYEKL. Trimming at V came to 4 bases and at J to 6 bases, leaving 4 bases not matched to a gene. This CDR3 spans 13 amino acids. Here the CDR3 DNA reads TGCGCCAGCAGCCTACAAGCGGGGGGCGAGCAGTACTTC. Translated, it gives CASSLQAGGEQYF.

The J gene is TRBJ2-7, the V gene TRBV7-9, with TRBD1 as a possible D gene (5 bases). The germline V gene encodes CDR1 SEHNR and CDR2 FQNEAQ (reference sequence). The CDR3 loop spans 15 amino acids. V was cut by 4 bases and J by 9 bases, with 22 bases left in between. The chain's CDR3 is CASSYGPDTAVRQYF. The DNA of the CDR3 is TGTGCCAGCAGCTACGGACCGGACACCGCGGTACGGCAGTACTTC.

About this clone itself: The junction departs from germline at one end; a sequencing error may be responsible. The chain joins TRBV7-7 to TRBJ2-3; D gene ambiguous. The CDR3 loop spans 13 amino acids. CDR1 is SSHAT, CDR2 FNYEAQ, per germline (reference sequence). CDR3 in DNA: TGTGCTAGCAGCTTAGTGGGTGCAGATACGCAGTATTTT. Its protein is CASSLVGADTQYF.

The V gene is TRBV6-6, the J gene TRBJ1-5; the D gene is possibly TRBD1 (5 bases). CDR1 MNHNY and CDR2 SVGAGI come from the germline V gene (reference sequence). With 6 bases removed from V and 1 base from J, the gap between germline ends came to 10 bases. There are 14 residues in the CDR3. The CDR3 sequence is CASSRQMSNQPQHF. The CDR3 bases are TGTGCCAGCAGCAGACAGATGAGCAATCAGCCCCAGCATTTT.

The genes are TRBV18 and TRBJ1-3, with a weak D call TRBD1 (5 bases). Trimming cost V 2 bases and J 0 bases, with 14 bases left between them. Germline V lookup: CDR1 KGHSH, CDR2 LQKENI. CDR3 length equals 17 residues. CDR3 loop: CASSPIIGQDSGNTIYF. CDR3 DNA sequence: TGTGCCAGCTCACCAATCATCGGACAAGACTCTGGAAACACCATATATTTT.

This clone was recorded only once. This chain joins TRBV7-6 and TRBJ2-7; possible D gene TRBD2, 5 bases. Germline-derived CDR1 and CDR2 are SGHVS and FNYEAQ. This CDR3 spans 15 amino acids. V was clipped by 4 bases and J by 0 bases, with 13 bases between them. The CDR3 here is CASSSIKAASYEQYF. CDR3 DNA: TGTGCCAGCAGCTCCATCAAAGCGGCCTCCTACGAGCAGTACTTC. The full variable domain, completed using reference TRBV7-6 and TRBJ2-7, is GAGVSQSPRYKVTKRGQDVALRCDPISGHVSLYWYRQALGQGPEFLTYFNYEAQQDKSGLPNDRFSAERPEGSISTLTIQRTEQRDSAMYRCASSSIKAASYEQYFGPGTRLTVT.

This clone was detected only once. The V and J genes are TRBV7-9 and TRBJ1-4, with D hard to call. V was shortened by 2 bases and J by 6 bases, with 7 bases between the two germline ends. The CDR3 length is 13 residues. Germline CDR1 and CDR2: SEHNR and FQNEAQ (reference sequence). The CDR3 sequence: CASSLSYDEKLFF. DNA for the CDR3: TGTGCCAGCAGCTTATCCTATGATGAAAAACTGTTTTTT.

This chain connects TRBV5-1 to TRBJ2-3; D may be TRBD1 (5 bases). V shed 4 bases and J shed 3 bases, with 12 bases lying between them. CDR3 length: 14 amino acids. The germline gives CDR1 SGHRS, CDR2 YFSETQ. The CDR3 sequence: CASSLRQTTDTQYF. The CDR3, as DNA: TGCGCCAGCAGCCTCCGACAGACTACAGATACGCAGTATTTT.

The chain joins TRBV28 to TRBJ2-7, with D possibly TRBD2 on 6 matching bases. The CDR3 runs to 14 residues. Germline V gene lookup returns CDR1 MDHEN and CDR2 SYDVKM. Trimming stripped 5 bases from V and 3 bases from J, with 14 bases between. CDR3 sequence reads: CASSPPVTSYEQYF. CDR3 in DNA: TGTGCCAGCAGTCCCCCCGTGACTAGCTACGAGCAGTACTTC.

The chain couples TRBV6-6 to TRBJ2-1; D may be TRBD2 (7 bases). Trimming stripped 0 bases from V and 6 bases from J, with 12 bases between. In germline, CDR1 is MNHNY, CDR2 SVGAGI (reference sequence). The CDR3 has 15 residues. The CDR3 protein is CASSYSGGQGNEQFF. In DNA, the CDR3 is TGTGCCAGCAGTTACTCCGGGGGGCAGGGCAATGAGCAGTTCTTC.

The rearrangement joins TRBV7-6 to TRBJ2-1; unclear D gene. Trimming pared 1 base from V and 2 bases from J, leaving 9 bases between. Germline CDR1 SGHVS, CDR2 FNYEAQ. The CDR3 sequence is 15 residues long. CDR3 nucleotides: TGTGCCAGCAGCTTAGTACCGGGCCCCTACAATGAGCAGTTCTTC. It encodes CASSLVPGPYNEQFF.